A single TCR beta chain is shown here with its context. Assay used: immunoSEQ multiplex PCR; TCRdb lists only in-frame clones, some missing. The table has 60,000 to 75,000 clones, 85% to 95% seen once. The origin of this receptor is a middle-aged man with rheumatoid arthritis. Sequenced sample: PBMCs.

This CDR3 is CASSRAQDYEQYF. CDR3 DNA: TGTGCCAGCTCCCGCGCTCAGGACTACGAGCAGTACTTC. The gene calls are TRBV18 and TRBJ2-7; D is unresolved. Germline V CDR1 and CDR2: KGHSH, LQKENI. The CDR3 has 13 residues. Trimming shortened V by 6 bases and J by 3 bases, and 12 bases separated the two germline ends.